This T cell receptor (beta chain) emerged from a study of cytomegalovirus exposure and HLA in healthy donors. Study details: A subsequent analysis stated that the roughly 120 validation repertoires were run on the same platform as the roughly 670 first-cohort repertoires.

The V and J ends lost 6 bases and 6 bases, in that order; junction bases with no gene match: 0. Germline V lookup: CDR1 MDHEN, CDR2 SYDVKM. This CDR3 contains 12 residues. Study outcomes and limitations: It was reportedly the case that the classifier diagnosed cytomegalovirus status with high specificity and sensitivity. In the approximately 120 validation repertoires, a later analysis found that first-cohort TCR clusters tended to co-occur.

Method: immunoSEQ multiplex PCR; TCRdb's copy keeps in-frame clones and lacks some. The table lists approximately 60,000 clones, more than 80% of them singletons, with 2.5% to 3.5% in the top ten. Comments on this clone: Its antigen is not known.

The sequencing sample was made of PBMCs. This chain links TRBV28 with TRBJ1-2, with TRBD1 matching 11 bases. This receptor was identified in a man in his late teens or twenties in good health and CMV-seronegative. In DNA, the CDR3 is TGTGCCAGCAGGGACAGGGGGCATGGCTACACCTTC. Protein product: CASRDRGHGYTF.